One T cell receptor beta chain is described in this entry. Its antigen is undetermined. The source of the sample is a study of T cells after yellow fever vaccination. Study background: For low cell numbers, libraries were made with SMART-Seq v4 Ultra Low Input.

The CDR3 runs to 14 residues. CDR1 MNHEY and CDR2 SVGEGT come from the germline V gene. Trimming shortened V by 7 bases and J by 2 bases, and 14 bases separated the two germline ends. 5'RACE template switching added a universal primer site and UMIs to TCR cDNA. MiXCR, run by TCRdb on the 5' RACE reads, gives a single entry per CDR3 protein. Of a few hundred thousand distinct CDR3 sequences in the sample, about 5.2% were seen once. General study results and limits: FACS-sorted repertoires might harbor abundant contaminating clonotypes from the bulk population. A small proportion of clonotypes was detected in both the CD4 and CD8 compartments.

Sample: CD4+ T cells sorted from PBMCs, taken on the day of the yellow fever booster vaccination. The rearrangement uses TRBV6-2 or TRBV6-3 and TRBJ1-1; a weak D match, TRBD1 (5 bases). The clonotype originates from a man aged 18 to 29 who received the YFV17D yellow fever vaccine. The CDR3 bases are TGTGCCAGCACGTTGGGGGGGACCAACACTGAAGCTTTCTTT. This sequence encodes CASTLGGTNTEAFF.